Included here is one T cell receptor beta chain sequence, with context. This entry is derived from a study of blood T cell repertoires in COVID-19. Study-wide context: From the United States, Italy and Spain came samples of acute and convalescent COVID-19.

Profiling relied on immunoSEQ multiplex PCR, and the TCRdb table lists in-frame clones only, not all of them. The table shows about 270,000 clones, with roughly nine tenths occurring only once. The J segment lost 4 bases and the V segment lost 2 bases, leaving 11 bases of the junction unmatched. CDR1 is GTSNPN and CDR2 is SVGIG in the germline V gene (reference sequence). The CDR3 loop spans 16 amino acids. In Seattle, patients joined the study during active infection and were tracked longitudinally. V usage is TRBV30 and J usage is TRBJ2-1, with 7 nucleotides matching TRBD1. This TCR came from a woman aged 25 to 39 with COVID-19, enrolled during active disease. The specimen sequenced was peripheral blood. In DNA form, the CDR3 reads TGTGCCTGGAGTCCTACGTACAGGGGCTCATACAATGAGCAGTTCTTC. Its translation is CAWSPTYRGSYNEQFF. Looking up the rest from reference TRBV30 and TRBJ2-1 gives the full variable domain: SQTIHQWPATLVQPVGSPLSLECTVEGTSNPNLYWYRQAAGRGLQLLFYSVGIGQISSEVPQNLSASRPQDRQFILSSKKLLLSDSGFYLCAWSPTYRGSYNEQFFGPGTRLTVL.